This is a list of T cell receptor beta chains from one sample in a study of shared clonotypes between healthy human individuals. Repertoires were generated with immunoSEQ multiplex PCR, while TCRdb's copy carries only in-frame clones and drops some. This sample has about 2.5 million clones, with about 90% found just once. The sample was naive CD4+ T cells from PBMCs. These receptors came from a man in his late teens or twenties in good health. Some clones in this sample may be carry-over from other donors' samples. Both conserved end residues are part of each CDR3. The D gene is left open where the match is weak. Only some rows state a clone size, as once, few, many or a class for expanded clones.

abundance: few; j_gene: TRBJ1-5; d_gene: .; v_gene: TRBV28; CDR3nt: TGTGCCAGCAGTTTAGTACAGGGAAGCAATCAGCCCCAGCATTTT; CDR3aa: CASSLVQGSNQPQHF
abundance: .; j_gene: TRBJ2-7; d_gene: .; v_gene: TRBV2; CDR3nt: TGTGCCAGCAGTGTAGGCTTTCAGCAGTACTTC; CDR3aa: CASSVGFQQYF
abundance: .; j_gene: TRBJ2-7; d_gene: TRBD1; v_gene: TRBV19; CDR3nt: TGTGCCAGTAGTATATCTGCGGGACAGGGTAACGAGCAGTACTTC; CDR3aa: CASSISAGQGNEQYF
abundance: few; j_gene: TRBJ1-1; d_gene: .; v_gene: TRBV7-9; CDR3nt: TGTGCCAGCAGCTTATCGGAGGTCACTGAAGCTTTCTTT; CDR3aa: CASSLSEVTEAFF
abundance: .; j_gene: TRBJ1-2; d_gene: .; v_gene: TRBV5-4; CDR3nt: TGTGCCAGCAGCTTGGGGGGGCCAAACTATGGCTACACCTTC; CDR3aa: CASSLGGPNYGYTF
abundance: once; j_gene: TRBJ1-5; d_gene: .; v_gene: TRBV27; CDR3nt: TGTGCCAGCAGTTTACGGCCTTATAGCAATCAGCCCCAGCATTTT; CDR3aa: CASSLRPYSNQPQHF
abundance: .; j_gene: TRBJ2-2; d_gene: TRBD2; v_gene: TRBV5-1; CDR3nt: TGCGCCAGCCGGGGGGAAACGAACACCGGGGAGCTGTTTTTT; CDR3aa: CASRGETNTGELFF
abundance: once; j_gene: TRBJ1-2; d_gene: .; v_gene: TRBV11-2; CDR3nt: TGTGCCAGCAGCCACCGTGGGGCGCGTGGCTACACCTTC; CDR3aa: CASSHRGARGYTF
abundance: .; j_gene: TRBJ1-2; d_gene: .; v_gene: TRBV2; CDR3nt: TGTGCCAGTTTCTTCCCCCCGGGACGCCAACTGTGGGGCTACACCTTC; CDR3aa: CASFFPPGRQLWGYTF
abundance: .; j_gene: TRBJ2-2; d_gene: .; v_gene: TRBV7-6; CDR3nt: TGTGCCAGCAGCTTAGGTATCTTGATGGCCGGGGAGCTGTTTTTT; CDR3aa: CASSLGILMAGELFF
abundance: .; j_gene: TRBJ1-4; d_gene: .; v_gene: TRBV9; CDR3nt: TGTGCCAGCAGCGTAGAGGGTAACTATAATGAAAAACTGTTTTTT; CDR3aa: CASSVEGNYNEKLFF
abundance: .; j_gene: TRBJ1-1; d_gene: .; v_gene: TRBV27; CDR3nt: TGTGCCAGCAGTTTACCAGGGGACGGCACTGAAGCTTTCTTT; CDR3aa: CASSLPGDGTEAFF
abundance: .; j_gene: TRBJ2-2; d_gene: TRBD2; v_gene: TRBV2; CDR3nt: TGTGCCAGCGGGCGGACTAGCGGGATGGGGGAGCTGTTTTTT; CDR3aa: CASGRTSGMGELFF
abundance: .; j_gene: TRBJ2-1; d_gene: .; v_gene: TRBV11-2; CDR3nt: TGTGCCAGCAGCCCGGGGCTCCGGAGACACAATGAGCAGTTCTTC; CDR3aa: CASSPGLRRHNEQFF
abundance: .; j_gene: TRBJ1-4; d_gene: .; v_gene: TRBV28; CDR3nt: TGTGCCAGCAGTACTCGCTCTCACAAAGATAATGAAAAACTGTTTTTT; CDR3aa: CASSTRSHKDNEKLFF
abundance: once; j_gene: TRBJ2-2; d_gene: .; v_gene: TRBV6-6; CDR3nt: TGTGCCAGCAGTGGCCCATTCGGGAACGGGGAGCTGTTTTTT; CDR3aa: CASSGPFGNGELFF
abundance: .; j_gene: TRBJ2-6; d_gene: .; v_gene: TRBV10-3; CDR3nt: TGTGCCACCAAACCCCGGGACGGACCCTTAAGGGGGGCCAACGTCCTGACTTTC; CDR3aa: CATKPRDGPLRGANVLTF
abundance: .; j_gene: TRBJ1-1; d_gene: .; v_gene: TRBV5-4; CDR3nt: TGTGCCAGCAGCTTGTCGAACACTGAAGCTTTCTTT; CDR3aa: CASSLSNTEAFF
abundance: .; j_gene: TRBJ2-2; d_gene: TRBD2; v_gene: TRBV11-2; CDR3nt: TGTGCCAGCAGCTTACTACCCCCGGGGGGAACCGGGGAGCTGTTTTTT; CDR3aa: CASSLLPPGGTGELFF
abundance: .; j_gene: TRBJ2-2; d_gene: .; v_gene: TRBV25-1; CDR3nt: TGTGCCAGCAGCATGGACAGGCGGGGAACCGGGGAGCTGTTTTTT; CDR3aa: CASSMDRRGTGELFF
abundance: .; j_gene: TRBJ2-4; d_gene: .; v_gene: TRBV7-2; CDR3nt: TGTGCCAGCACCGAGGGGGGGACGGCGGGAGCAATCAAAAACATTCAGTACTTC; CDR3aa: CASTEGGTAGAIKNIQYF
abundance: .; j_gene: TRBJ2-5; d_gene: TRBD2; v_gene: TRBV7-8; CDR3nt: TGTGCCAGCAGCCAGGAAATCAGGACCCTAGCGGGAATAACCCAGTACTTC; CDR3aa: CASSQEIRTLAGITQYF
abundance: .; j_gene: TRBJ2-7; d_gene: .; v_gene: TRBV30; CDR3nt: TGTGCCTGGAGTCGATTGACGGTGGGTTACGAGCAGTACTTC; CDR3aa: CAWSRLTVGYEQYF
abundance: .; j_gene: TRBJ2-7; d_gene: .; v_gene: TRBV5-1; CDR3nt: TGCGCCAGCAGCTTGCCAGGGTTCGAGCAGTACTTC; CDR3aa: CASSLPGFEQYF
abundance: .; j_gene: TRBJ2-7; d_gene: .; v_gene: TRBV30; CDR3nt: TGTGCCTGTGGTGGGCTAGCTTGGGAGCAGTACTTC; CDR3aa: CACGGLAWEQYF
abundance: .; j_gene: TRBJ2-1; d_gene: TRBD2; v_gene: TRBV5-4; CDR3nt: TGTGCCAGCAGCTTGAGGACTAGCGGGTGGAATGAGCAGTTCTTC; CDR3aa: CASSLRTSGWNEQFF
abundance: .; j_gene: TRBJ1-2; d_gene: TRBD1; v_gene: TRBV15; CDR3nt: TGTGCCACCAGCAGGGGGATTGGACAGGTATATGGCTACACCTTC; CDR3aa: CATSRGIGQVYGYTF
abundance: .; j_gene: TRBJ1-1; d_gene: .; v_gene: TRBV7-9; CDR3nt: TGTGCCAGCAGCTTACCCCGCACTGAAGCTTTCTTT; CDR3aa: CASSLPRTEAFF
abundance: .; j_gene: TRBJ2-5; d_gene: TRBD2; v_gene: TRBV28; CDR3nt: TGTGCCAGCAGGGGGACTAGCGGGCAAGAGACCCAGTACTTC; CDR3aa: CASRGTSGQETQYF
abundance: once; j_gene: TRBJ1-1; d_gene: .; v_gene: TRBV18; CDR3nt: TGTGCCAGCTCACCCGGAACTATAGTAATGAACACTGAAGCTTTCTTT; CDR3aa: CASSPGTIVMNTEAFF
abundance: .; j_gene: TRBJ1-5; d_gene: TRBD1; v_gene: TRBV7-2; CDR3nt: TGTGCCAGCAGCGGTGAAGGGACAGTCAATCAGCCCCAGCATTTT; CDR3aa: CASSGEGTVNQPQHF
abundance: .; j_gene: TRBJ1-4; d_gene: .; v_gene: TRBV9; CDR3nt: TGTGCCAGCAGCGGAGGGGATGCCGGGGGAATCGAAAAACTGTTTTTT; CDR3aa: CASSGGDAGGIEKLFF
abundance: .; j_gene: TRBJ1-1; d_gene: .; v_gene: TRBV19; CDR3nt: TGTGCCAGTAGTATACAGGAGGTGGCTTTCTTT; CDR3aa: CASSIQEVAFF
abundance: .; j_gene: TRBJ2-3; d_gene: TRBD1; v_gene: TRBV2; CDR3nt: TGTGCCAGCAGTGAGGACAGGTCCACAGATACGCAGTATTTT; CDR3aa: CASSEDRSTDTQYF
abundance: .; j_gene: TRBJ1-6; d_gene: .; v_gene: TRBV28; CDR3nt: TGTGCCAGCAGGACGACCGTCGGACTGGGAGGGGGGTCACCCCTCCACTTT; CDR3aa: CASRTTVGLGGGSPLHF
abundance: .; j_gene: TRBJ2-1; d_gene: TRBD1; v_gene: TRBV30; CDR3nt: TGTGCCTGGAGTGTACTGGGGCAGGGGGCCTACAATGAGCAGTTCTTC; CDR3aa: CAWSVLGQGAYNEQFF
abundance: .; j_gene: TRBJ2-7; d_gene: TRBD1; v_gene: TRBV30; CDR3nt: TGTGCCTGGAGGAACCCCCCGGGACAGGGGTCCTACGAGCAGTACTTC; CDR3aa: CAWRNPPGQGSYEQYF
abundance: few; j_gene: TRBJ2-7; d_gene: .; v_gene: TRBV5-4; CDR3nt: TGTGCCAGCAGCTCTTCCTACGAGCAGTACTTC; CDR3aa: CASSSSYEQYF
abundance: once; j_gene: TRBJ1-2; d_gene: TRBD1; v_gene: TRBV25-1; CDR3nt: TGTGCCAGCAGTGAAGCGGCAGTGACAGGGAACTATGGCTACACCTTC; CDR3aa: CASSEAAVTGNYGYTF
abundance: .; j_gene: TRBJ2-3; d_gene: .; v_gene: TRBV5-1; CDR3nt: TGCGCCAGCAGCCGGGACAACCCTAGCACAGATACGCAGTATTTT; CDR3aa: CASSRDNPSTDTQYF
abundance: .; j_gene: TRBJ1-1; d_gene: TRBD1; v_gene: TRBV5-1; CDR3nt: TGCGCCAGCAGCAGGGGGACAGGGGATAACACTGAAGCTTTCTTT; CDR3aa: CASSRGTGDNTEAFF
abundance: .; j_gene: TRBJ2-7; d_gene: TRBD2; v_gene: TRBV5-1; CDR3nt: TGCGCCAGCAGCTCCGGACTAGCGGGGCTAGGAGAGCAGTACTTC; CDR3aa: CASSSGLAGLGEQYF
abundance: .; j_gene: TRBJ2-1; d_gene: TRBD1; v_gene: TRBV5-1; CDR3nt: TGCGCCAGCAGCGTCGGGACAGCCTACAATGAGCAGTTCTTC; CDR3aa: CASSVGTAYNEQFF
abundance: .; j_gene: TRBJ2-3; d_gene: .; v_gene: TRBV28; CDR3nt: TGTGCCAGCAGGCGGGACGGTTCTAGCACAGATACGCAGTATTTT; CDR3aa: CASRRDGSSTDTQYF
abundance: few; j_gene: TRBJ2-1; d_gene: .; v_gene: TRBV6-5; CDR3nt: TGTGCCAGCAGTTACCGGGGTGAGCAGTTCTTC; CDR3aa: CASSYRGEQFF
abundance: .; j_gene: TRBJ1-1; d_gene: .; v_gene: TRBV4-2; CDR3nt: TGTGCCAGCAGCCAAGATTTTAACACCGCTGAAGCTTTCTTT; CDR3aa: CASSQDFNTAEAFF
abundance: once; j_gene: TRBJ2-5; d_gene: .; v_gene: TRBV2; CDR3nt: TGTGCCAGCTGGAGGGTCCAAAAAGAGACCCAGTACTTC; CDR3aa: CASWRVQKETQYF
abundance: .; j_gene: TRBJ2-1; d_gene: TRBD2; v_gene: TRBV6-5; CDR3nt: TGTGCCAGCAGACTAGCGGGAGTCTCCTACAATGAGCAGTTCTTC; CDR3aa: CASRLAGVSYNEQFF
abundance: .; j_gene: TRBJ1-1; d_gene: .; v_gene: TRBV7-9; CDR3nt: TGTGCCAGCAGCTTCGGTTGGACTGAAGCTTTCTTT; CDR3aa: CASSFGWTEAFF